The rows below give T cell receptor beta chains drawn from one sample of a study of cytomegalovirus exposure and HLA in healthy donors. Profiling relied on immunoSEQ multiplex PCR, and the TCRdb table lists in-frame clones only, not all of them. The sample comprises approximately 100,000 clones, roughly three fifths of which are singletons, and around 4% rests with the top ten. The material sequenced was PBMCs. These TCRs come from a man aged 25-45 years in good health and CMV-seropositive. Both conserved end residues are part of each CDR3. Fields, in order: CDR3 DNA, CDR3 protein, D gene, clone size, J gene, V gene. A D gene is named only where the DNA matches it firmly. A clone size is listed for some rows: how often the clone was seen (once, few, many), or a class if it is expanded.

CDR3nt: TGTGCCATCGGTTCTAGCGTCCTAGATACGCAGTATTTT
CDR3aa: CAIGSSVLDTQYF
d_gene: .
abundance: .
j_gene: TRBJ2-3
v_gene: TRBV10-3

CDR3nt: TGTGCCAGCAGCCCTTCTACAGGGGTCCACGAGCAGTACTTC
CDR3aa: CASSPSTGVHEQYF
d_gene: TRBD1
abundance: .
j_gene: TRBJ2-7
v_gene: TRBV5-4

CDR3nt: TGTGCCAGAAGCTTGGTACGGGTCGCTAGCAGGACAGATACGCAGTATTTT
CDR3aa: CARSLVRVASRTDTQYF
d_gene: .
abundance: few
j_gene: TRBJ2-3
v_gene: TRBV5-3

CDR3nt: TGTGCCAGCAGCCCTAGCGGCCAAGAGACCCAGTACTTC
CDR3aa: CASSPSGQETQYF
d_gene: TRBD2
abundance: few
j_gene: TRBJ2-5
v_gene: TRBV5-4

CDR3nt: TGTGCCAGCAGCACCTCAACTAGCGGGGGGCCAGATACGCAGTATTTT
CDR3aa: CASSTSTSGGPDTQYF
d_gene: TRBD2
abundance: once
j_gene: TRBJ2-3
v_gene: TRBV13

CDR3nt: TGTGCCTGGAGTGTAATCGAGCACAATCAGCCCCAGCATTTT
CDR3aa: CAWSVIEHNQPQHF
d_gene: .
abundance: .
j_gene: TRBJ1-5
v_gene: TRBV30

CDR3nt: TGTGCCAGCAGTTACTCGAGGCTAGCAGAAGCTTGGGGGCAGTACTTC
CDR3aa: CASSYSRLAEAWGQYF
d_gene: .
abundance: few
j_gene: TRBJ2-7
v_gene: TRBV6-6

CDR3nt: TGTGCCAGCAACCGTTACGGGGGTACCTACAATGAGCAGTTCTTC
CDR3aa: CASNRYGGTYNEQFF
d_gene: .
abundance: .
j_gene: TRBJ2-1
v_gene: TRBV9

CDR3nt: TGTGCCAGCAGCGTCGCGGGGGGGGACATTCAGTACTTC
CDR3aa: CASSVAGGDIQYF
d_gene: TRBD2
abundance: .
j_gene: TRBJ2-4
v_gene: TRBV13

CDR3nt: TGTGCCAGCTCACCCTTGGGACAGGCCGACGAGGCCCAGTACTTC
CDR3aa: CASSPLGQADEAQYF
d_gene: TRBD1
abundance: .
j_gene: TRBJ2-5
v_gene: TRBV18

CDR3nt: TGTGCCAGCAGTGCGGCAGTCTCTGGAAACACCATATATTTT
CDR3aa: CASSAAVSGNTIYF
d_gene: .
abundance: .
j_gene: TRBJ1-3
v_gene: TRBV6-5